This T cell receptor beta chain was sequenced for a study of graft-versus-host responses after intestinal transplantation. Study background: As for transplant type, recipients had multivisceral, liver-intestinal, or isolated intestinal grafts.

Libraries were prepared by immunoSEQ multiplex PCR; TCRdb keeps only in-frame clonotypes and omits some of them. The table records about 110,000 clones, around 90% of them present only once. Comments on this clone: Its antigen is unknown.

Notes on the study in general: Graft-donor T cell macrochimerism in patients accompanied high graft-versus-host to host-versus-graft clonal ratios in allografts. Researchers found GvH clones in recipient marrow, and some showed up first in ileum or blood. Peak levels of circulating GvH clones tracked with early post-transplant HvG declines.

The CDR3 runs to 12 residues. V was shortened by 5 bases and J by 4 bases, with 11 bases between the two germline ends. Germline loops: CDR1 GTSNPN, CDR2 SVGIG (reference sequence). The V gene is TRBV30, the J gene TRBJ1-2; no clear D. This specimen was unstimulated CD4+ T cells sorted from spleen or lymph node cells, taken before transplant. The sequence derives from a human donor who was the organ donor for an intestinal transplant. The CDR3 sequence is CAWATWVYGYTF. The CDR3 nucleotides read TGTGCCTGGGCCACGTGGGTCTATGGCTACACCTTC. The variable domain in full, completed from reference TRBV30 and TRBJ1-2, reads SQTIHQWPATLVQPVGSPLSLECTVEGTSNPNLYWYRQAAGRGLQLLFYSVGIGQISSEVPQNLSASRPQDRQFILSSKKLLLSDSGFYLCAWATWVYGYTFGSGTRLTVV.